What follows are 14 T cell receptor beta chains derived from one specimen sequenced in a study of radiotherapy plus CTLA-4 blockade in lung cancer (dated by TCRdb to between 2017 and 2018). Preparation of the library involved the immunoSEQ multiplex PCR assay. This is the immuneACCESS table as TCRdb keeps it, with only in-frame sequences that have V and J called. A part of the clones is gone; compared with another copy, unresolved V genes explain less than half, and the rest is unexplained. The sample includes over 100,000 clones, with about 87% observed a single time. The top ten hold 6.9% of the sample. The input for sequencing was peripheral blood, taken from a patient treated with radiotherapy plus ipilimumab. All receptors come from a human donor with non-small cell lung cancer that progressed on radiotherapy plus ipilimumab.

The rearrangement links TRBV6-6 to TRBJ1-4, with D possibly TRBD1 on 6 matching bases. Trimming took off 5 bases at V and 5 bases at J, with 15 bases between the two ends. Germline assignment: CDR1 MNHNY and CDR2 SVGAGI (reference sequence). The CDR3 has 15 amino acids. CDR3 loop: CASSRRGAWNEKLFF. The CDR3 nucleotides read TGTGCCAGCAGTAGACGGGGGGCTTGGAATGAAAAACTGTTTTTT.

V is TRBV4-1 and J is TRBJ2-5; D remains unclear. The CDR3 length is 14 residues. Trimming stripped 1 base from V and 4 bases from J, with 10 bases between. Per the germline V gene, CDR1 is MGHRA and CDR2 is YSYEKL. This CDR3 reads CASSQVTDLETQYF. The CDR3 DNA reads TGCGCCAGCAGCCAAGTAACAGATTTAGAGACCCAGTACTTC.

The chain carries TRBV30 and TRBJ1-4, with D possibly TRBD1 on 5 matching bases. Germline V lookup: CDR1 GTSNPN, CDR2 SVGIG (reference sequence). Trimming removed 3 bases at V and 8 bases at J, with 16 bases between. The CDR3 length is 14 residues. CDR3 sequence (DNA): TGTGCCTGGAGGTACGGGGGACTTGGAGAAAAACTGTTTTTT. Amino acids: CAWRYGGLGEKLFF.

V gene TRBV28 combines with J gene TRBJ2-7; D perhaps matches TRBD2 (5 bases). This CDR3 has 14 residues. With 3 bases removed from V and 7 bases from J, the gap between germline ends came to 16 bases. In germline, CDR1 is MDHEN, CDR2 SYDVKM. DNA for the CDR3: TGTGCCAGCAGTTTGTCGGGGAAAGGTGGGGAGCAGTACTTC. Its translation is CASSLSGKGGEQYF. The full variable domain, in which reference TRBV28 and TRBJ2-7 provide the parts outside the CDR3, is DVKVTQSSRYLVKRTGEKVFLECVQDMDHENMFWYRQDPGLGLRLIYFSYDVKMKEKGDIPEGYSVSREKKERFSLILESASTNQTSMYLCASSLSGKGGEQYFGPGTRLTVT.

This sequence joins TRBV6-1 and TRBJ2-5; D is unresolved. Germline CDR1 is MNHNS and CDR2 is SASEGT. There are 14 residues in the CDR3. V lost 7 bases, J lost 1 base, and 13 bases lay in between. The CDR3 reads CASKDPGRQETQYF. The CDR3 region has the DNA TGTGCCAGCAAGGATCCAGGCCGCCAAGAGACCCAGTACTTC.

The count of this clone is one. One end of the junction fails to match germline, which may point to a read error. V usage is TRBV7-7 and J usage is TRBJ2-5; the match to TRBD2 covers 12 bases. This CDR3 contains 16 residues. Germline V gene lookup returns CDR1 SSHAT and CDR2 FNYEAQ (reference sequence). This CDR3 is CASSLGLAGIQETQYF. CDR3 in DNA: TGTGCTAGCAGCTTAGGACTAGCGGGAATCCAAGAGACCCAGTACTTC.

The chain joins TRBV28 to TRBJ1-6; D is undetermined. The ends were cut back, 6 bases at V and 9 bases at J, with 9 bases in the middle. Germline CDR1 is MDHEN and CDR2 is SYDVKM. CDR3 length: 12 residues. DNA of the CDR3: TGTGCCAGCAGCCCTGGGAGTTCACCCCTCCACTTT. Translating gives CASSPGSSPLHF.

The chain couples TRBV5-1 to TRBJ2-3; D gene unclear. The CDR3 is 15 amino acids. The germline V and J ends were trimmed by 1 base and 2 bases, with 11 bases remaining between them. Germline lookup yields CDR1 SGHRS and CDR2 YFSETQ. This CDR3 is CASSLPNAYTDTQYF. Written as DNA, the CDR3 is TGCGCCAGCAGCTTGCCTAATGCATACACAGATACGCAGTATTTT.

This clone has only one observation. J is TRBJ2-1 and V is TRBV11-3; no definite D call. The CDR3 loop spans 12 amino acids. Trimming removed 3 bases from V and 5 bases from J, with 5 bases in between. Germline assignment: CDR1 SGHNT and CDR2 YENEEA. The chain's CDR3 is CASSLTNNEQFF. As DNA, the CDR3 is TGTGCCAGCAGCTTGACCAACAATGAGCAGTTCTTC.

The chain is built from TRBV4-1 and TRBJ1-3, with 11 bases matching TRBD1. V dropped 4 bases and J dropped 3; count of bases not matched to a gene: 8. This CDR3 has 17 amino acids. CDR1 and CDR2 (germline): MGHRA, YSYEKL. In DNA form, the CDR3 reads TGCGCCAGCAGCCTGACGGACAGGGGGCTTGGTGGAAACACCATATATTTT. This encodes CASSLTDRGLGGNTIYF.

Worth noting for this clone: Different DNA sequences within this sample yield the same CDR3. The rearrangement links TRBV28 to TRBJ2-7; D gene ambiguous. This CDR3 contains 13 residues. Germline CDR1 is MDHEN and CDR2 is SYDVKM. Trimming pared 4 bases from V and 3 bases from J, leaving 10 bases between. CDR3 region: CASSYSPNYEQYF. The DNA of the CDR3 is TGTGCCAGCAGTTACTCACCTAACTACGAGCAGTACTTC.

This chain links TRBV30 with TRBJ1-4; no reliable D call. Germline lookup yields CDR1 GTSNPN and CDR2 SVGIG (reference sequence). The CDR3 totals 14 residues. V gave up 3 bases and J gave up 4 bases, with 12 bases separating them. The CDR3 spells CAWREGSHNEKLFF. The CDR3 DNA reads TGTGCCTGGAGAGAGGGCAGCCATAATGAAAAACTGTTTTTT.

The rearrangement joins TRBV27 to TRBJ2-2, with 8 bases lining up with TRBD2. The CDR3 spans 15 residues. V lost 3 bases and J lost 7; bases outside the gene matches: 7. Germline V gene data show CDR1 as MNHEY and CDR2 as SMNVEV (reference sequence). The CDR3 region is CASSFFREGNGELFF. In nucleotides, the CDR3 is TGTGCCAGCAGTTTCTTTCGGGAGGGAAACGGGGAGCTGTTTTTT.

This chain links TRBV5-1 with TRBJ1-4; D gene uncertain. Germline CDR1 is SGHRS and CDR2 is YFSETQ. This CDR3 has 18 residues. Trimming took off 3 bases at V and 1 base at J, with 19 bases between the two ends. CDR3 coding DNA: TGCGCCAGCAGCTGGAGCGTGGGGTTACGGCAAACTAATGAAAAACTGTTTTTT. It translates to CASSWSVGLRQTNEKLFF.